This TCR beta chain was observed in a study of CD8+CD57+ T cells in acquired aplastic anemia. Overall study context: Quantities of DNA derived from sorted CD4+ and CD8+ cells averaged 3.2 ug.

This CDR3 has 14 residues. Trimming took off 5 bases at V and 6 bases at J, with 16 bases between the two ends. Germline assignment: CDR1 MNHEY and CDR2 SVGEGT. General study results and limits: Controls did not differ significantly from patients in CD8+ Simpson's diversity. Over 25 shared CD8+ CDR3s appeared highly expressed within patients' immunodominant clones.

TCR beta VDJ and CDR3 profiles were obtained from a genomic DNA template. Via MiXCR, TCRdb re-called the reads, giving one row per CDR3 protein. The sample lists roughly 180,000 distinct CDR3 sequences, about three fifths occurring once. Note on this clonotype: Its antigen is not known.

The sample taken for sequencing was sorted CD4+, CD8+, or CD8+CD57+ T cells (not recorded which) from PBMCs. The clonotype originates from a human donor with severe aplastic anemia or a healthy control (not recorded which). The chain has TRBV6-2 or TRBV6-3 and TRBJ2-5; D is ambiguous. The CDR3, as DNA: TGTGCCAGCAGTCCATCATTGGGCCGAAAGACCCAGTACTTC. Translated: CASSPSLGRKTQYF.